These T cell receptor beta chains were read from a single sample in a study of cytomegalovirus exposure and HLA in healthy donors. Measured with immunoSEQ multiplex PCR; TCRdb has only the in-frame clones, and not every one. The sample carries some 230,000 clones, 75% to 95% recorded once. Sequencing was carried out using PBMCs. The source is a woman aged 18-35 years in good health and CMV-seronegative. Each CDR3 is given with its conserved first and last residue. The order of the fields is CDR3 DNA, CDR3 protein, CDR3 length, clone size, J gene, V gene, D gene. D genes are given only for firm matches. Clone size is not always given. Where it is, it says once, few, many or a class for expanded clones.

CDR3 DNA: TGTGCCAGTAGTATGGGCCTAGCGGGGTACAATGAGCAGTTCTTC
CDR3 protein: CASSMGLAGYNEQFF
CDR3 length: 15
clone size: -
J gene: TRBJ2-1
V gene: TRBV19
D gene: TRBD2

CDR3 DNA: TGTGCCAGTAAGGACAGCTTGAACACTGAAGCTTTCTTT
CDR3 protein: CASKDSLNTEAFF
CDR3 length: 13
clone size: -
J gene: TRBJ1-1
V gene: TRBV19
D gene: -

CDR3 DNA: TGTGCCAGCAGCTTAGTACATCTATGGACTAGCGGTTCTCCCTACGAGCAGTACTTC
CDR3 protein: CASSLVHLWTSGSPYEQYF
CDR3 length: 19
clone size: -
J gene: TRBJ2-7
V gene: TRBV7-2
D gene: TRBD2

CDR3 DNA: TGTGCCAGCAGCGCCCGAGGAGGGACGGAAGAGACCCAGTACTTC
CDR3 protein: CASSARGGTEETQYF
CDR3 length: 15
clone size: once
J gene: TRBJ2-5
V gene: TRBV9
D gene: -

CDR3 DNA: TGTGCCAGCAGCCCCCCTCGTCAGGGGGGCTACGAGCAGTACTTC
CDR3 protein: CASSPPRQGGYEQYF
CDR3 length: 15
clone size: -
J gene: TRBJ2-7
V gene: TRBV11-2
D gene: -

CDR3 DNA: TGTGCCAGCAGTTTATTCCGCAGGGGACGCACTGAAGCTTTCTTT
CDR3 protein: CASSLFRRGRTEAFF
CDR3 length: 15
clone size: once
J gene: TRBJ1-1
V gene: TRBV28
D gene: -

CDR3 DNA: TGTGCAAGTTCGGGGGTGAAGGACAGGGGACAAAAAATGACCGGGGAGCTGTTTTTT
CDR3 protein: CASSGVKDRGQKMTGELFF
CDR3 length: 19
clone size: -
J gene: TRBJ2-2
V gene: TRBV12-2
D gene: -

CDR3 DNA: TGTGCTAGTGGTAGCGGTAACAATGAGCAGTTCTTC
CDR3 protein: CASGSGNNEQFF
CDR3 length: 12
clone size: -
J gene: TRBJ2-1
V gene: TRBV12-5
D gene: -

CDR3 DNA: TGCGCCAGCAGCCTTCCGGGACAGGGAGCCTACGAGCAGTACTTC
CDR3 protein: CASSLPGQGAYEQYF
CDR3 length: 15
clone size: -
J gene: TRBJ2-7
V gene: TRBV5-1
D gene: TRBD1

CDR3 DNA: TGTGCCAGCAGAACCTCGGCTGGAGACACCGGGGAGCTGTTTTTT
CDR3 protein: CASRTSAGDTGELFF
CDR3 length: 15
clone size: -
J gene: TRBJ2-2
V gene: TRBV6-1
D gene: -

CDR3 DNA: TGTGCCAGCAGCGTAGAACAGGGGACCTATGGCTACACCTTC
CDR3 protein: CASSVEQGTYGYTF
CDR3 length: 14
clone size: -
J gene: TRBJ1-2
V gene: TRBV9
D gene: TRBD1

CDR3 DNA: TGTGCCAGCAGTTCCCGGACAGCCCTTCAAGCTTTCTTT
CDR3 protein: CASSSRTALQAFF
CDR3 length: 13
clone size: -
J gene: TRBJ1-1
V gene: TRBV6-5
D gene: -

CDR3 DNA: TGCGCCAGCACCCCCACCCCCGGACTTTCGAGCTCCTACGAGCAGTACTTC
CDR3 protein: CASTPTPGLSSSYEQYF
CDR3 length: 17
clone size: -
J gene: TRBJ2-7
V gene: TRBV4-1
D gene: -

CDR3 DNA: TGTGCCAGCAGCTTCATGGGAGGTGAGGGGATTGAAGAGACCCAGTACTTC
CDR3 protein: CASSFMGGEGIEETQYF
CDR3 length: 17
clone size: -
J gene: TRBJ2-5
V gene: TRBV7-7
D gene: -

CDR3 DNA: TGTGCCAGCAGCCCCCGCTATGGAAACACCATATATTTT
CDR3 protein: CASSPRYGNTIYF
CDR3 length: 13
clone size: -
J gene: TRBJ1-3
V gene: TRBV28
D gene: -

CDR3 DNA: TGTGCCTGGAGTTCGATAGCGACAACCTACGAGCAGTACTTC
CDR3 protein: CAWSSIATTYEQYF
CDR3 length: 14
clone size: -
J gene: TRBJ2-7
V gene: TRBV30
D gene: -

CDR3 DNA: TGTGCCAGCAGCGTAGCAGGGGTTAAGACCCAGTACTTC
CDR3 protein: CASSVAGVKTQYF
CDR3 length: 13
clone size: -
J gene: TRBJ2-5
V gene: TRBV9
D gene: -

CDR3 DNA: TGTGCCAGCAGCTTGCGGGTAGCTCCTAGCACAGATACGCAGTATTTT
CDR3 protein: CASSLRVAPSTDTQYF
CDR3 length: 16
clone size: -
J gene: TRBJ2-3
V gene: TRBV5-6
D gene: -

CDR3 DNA: TGTGCCAGCAGCTTAGCGCTAGCGGGTGCAGAGACCCAGTACTTC
CDR3 protein: CASSLALAGAETQYF
CDR3 length: 15
clone size: -
J gene: TRBJ2-5
V gene: TRBV11-2
D gene: TRBD2

CDR3 DNA: TGTGCCAGCAGTTTAGGGGCCTCCTACGAGCAGTACTTC
CDR3 protein: CASSLGASYEQYF
CDR3 length: 13
clone size: few
J gene: TRBJ2-7
V gene: TRBV27
D gene: -

CDR3 DNA: TGTGCCAGTAGTAGATGGCTCCAACGGGCAGATACGCAGTATTTT
CDR3 protein: CASSRWLQRADTQYF
CDR3 length: 15
clone size: -
J gene: TRBJ2-3
V gene: TRBV19
D gene: -

CDR3 DNA: TGTGCTAGTGGTTTGGCCGGGGTCAGGGGATATTCTGAAGCTTTCTTT
CDR3 protein: CASGLAGVRGYSEAFF
CDR3 length: 16
clone size: -
J gene: TRBJ1-1
V gene: TRBV12-5
D gene: -

CDR3 DNA: TGTGCCACTAGGACAGAACCCAAGGGCGGGGAGCTGTTTTTT
CDR3 protein: CATRTEPKGGELFF
CDR3 length: 14
clone size: -
J gene: TRBJ2-2
V gene: TRBV19
D gene: -

CDR3 DNA: TGTGCCAGCAGTGAAGCGGGGAGGGTAGGTACGCAGTATTTT
CDR3 protein: CASSEAGRVGTQYF
CDR3 length: 14
clone size: -
J gene: TRBJ2-3
V gene: TRBV25-1
D gene: TRBD2

CDR3 DNA: TGTGCCACTGAGACTAGCGCCAACAATGAGCAGTTCTTC
CDR3 protein: CATETSANNEQFF
CDR3 length: 13
clone size: -
J gene: TRBJ2-1
V gene: TRBV11-2
D gene: TRBD2

CDR3 DNA: TGTGCCAGCAGCACAGGGGGTAGCTCCTACGAGCAGTACTTC
CDR3 protein: CASSTGGSSYEQYF
CDR3 length: 14
clone size: once
J gene: TRBJ2-7
V gene: TRBV7-9
D gene: TRBD1

CDR3 DNA: TGTGCCAGCAGTTACCTGACAGGGGACGGCTACACCTTC
CDR3 protein: CASSYLTGDGYTF
CDR3 length: 13
clone size: -
J gene: TRBJ1-2
V gene: TRBV6-5
D gene: TRBD1